These 19 T cell receptor beta chains came from one sample sequenced in a study of T cells in Graves' hyperthyroidism and ophthalmopathy. What was amplified from RNA transcripts were TCR beta CDR3 regions. RT-PCR in the first round (using the HTBI primer set) targeted the TCR CDR3. TCRdb re-analysed the multiplex PCR reads in MiXCR, keeping a single row per CDR3 protein. The sample carries 550,000 to 700,000 distinct CDR3 sequences, around 46% recorded once. Sequences were obtained from peripheral blood or thyroid tissue (not recorded which). The receptors were sampled from an adult woman with Graves' disease, either hyperthyroidism or ophthalmopathy (not recorded which).

This clonotype came up once. The chain joins TRBV9 to TRBJ2-2; TRBD1 aligns across 9 bases. The CDR3 has 16 residues. Germline CDR1 and CDR2: SGDLS and YYNGEE. The ends lost 3 bases at V and 4 bases at J; junction bases unmatched: 7. CDR3 sequence: CASSEHRGPFTGELFF. DNA of the CDR3: TGTGCCAGCAGCGAACACAGGGGGCCGTTCACCGGGGAGCTGTTTTTT.

This clonotype was observed many times. V usage is TRBV5-6 and J usage is TRBJ2-2; D is uncertain. CDR1 is SGHDT, CDR2 YYEEEE, per germline. The CDR3 extends over 12 amino acids. Trimming cost V 1 base and J 7 bases, with 5 bases left between them. In DNA, the CDR3 is TGTGCCAGCAGCTTGTGGATCGGGGAGCTGTTTTTT. Amino acids: CASSLWIGELFF.

Notes on this clonotype: No conserved phenylalanine or tryptophan ends this CDR3, so it is likely a read error. Because the CDR3's place on the DNA is in doubt, the DNA is left out and the CDR3 is given as listed by TCRdb. The chain combines TRBV11-3 with TRBJ2-5; the D call TRBD2 from the table was never checked on the DNA. The CDR3 has 9 amino acids, counting both end residues. Germline-derived CDR1 and CDR2 are SGHNT and YENEEA. The CDR3 reads CTSSLERDY.

As regards this clonotype: This may be a read error, as it is one base from a much larger clone. Lacking the conserved final phenylalanine or tryptophan, this CDR3 likely reflects a read error. J is TRBJ1-1 and V is TRBV5-5, with a weak D call TRBD1 (5 bases). The germline V gene has CDR1 SGHKS and CDR2 YYEKEE (reference sequence). Trimming stripped 4 bases from V and 8 bases from J, with 12 bases between. The CDR3 is made up of 12 amino acids. The CDR3: CASSHLKGEAFL. The DNA for the CDR3 is TGTGCCAGCAGCCATTTGAAGGGGGAAGCTTTCCTT.

This clonotype was detected many times. The V call is TRBV9, the J call TRBJ2-7; D unclear. The CDR3 contains 12 residues. The germline V and J ends were trimmed by 4 bases and 6 bases, with 11 bases remaining between them. Germline assignment: CDR1 SGDLS and CDR2 YYNGEE. CDR3 bases: TGTGCCAGCAGCCGCCCCGCTGGCGAGCAGTACTTC. It encodes CASSRPAGEQYF.

This clonotype was counted a single time. This sequence joins TRBV12-3 or TRBV12-4 and TRBJ2-7; possibly TRBD2 for D (7 bases). The V end lost 5 bases, the J end lost 2 bases, and 16 bases lay between the germline ends. The CDR3 length is 15 residues. The CDR3 protein is CASSGGGHRTYEQYF. The CDR3 DNA sequence: TGTGCCAGCAGTGGGGGGGGACACAGAACCTACGAGCAGTACTTC.

This clonotype was recorded at least ten times. The J gene is TRBJ2-5, the V gene TRBV24-1, with 8 bases matching TRBD1. J gave up 5 bases and V 4 bases, and 8 bases lay outside the gene matches. The CDR3 contains 15 residues. Germline CDR1 and CDR2: KGHDR and SFDVKD. CDR3 nucleotides: TGTGCCACCAGTGAGCCTTCGACAGGGGACGAGACCCAGTACTTC. It translates to CATSEPSTGDETQYF.

The J gene is TRBJ2-7, the V gene TRBV29-1; 10 nucleotides agree with TRBD1. The germline V gene has CDR1 SQVTM and CDR2 ANQGSEA. J gave up 4 bases and V 6 bases, and 6 bases lay outside the gene matches. This CDR3 region has 13 residues. CDR3 protein: CSVGRTGGYEQYF. The CDR3 nucleotides read TGCAGCGTGGGCAGGACAGGGGGGTACGAGCAGTACTTC.

The rearrangement joins TRBV7-8 to TRBJ1-2; D is possibly TRBD1 (5 bases). Germline assignment: CDR1 SGHVS and CDR2 FQNEAQ. This CDR3 comprises 14 residues. V lost 3 bases to trimming and J lost 4 bases, with 12 bases between them. The CDR3 bases are TGTGCCAGCAGCTTCAGGGACGGGAGCTATGGCTACACCTTC. This translates into CASSFRDGSYGYTF.

This clonotype was seen more than once but under ten times. The chain links TRBV30 to TRBJ1-5; TRBD1 matches 9 bases. There are 12 residues in the CDR3. Germline assignment: CDR1 GTSNPN and CDR2 SVGIG (reference sequence). Unmatched junction bases numbered 1, after V lost 5 bases and J lost 5 bases. CDR3 residues: CAWGTGYQPQHF. In nucleotides, the CDR3 is TGTGCCTGGGGGACAGGGTATCAGCCCCAGCATTTT.

This clonotype was seen a handful of times. This sequence joins TRBV7-8 and TRBJ1-5, with D unclear. This CDR3 has 13 amino acids. Trimming took 5 bases from V and 3 from J, leaving 8 bases between them. Looked up from germline, CDR1 is SGHVS and CDR2 is FQNEAQ. CDR3 residues: CASSKGPNQPQHF. CDR3 nucleotides: TGTGCCAGCAGCAAAGGACCCAATCAGCCCCAGCATTTT.

The CDR3 reads CASSQDWKRGQFF. In DNA form, the CDR3 reads TGTGCCAGCAGCCAAGATTGGAAAAGGGGGCAGTTCTTC. This chain uses TRBV14 with TRBJ2-1; D possibly corresponds to TRBD1 (5 bases). The CDR3 contains 13 residues. Germline V gene data show CDR1 as SGHDN and CDR2 as FVKESK. V dropped 0 bases and J dropped 12 bases, with 12 bases sitting between them.

This sequence joins TRBV20-1 and TRBJ1-4; perhaps TRBD1 as D (6 bases). The CDR3 runs to 14 residues. Between the trimmed V and J ends, which lost 3 bases and 6 bases, there was a span of 14 bases. From germline, CDR1 is DFQATT and CDR2 SNEGSKA (reference sequence). The CDR3 DNA reads TGCAGTGCTAGGCCCACAGGGTGGGATGAAAAACTGTTTTTT. Amino acids: CSARPTGWDEKLFF.

This clonotype has ten or more counts. This chain links TRBV19 with TRBJ2-7, with 8 nucleotides matching TRBD1. The ends lost 5 bases at V and 3 bases at J; junction bases unmatched: 18. Germline CDR1 LNHDA, CDR2 SQIVND (reference sequence). The CDR3 spans 18 residues. The CDR3, as DNA: TGTGCCAGTAGTCCGTCGGACAGGGACAACGCTAACGGCTACGAGCAGTACTTC. Protein product: CASSPSDRDNANGYEQYF.

In regard to this clonotype: With a much larger clone just one base away, this may be a read error. The CDR3 region is CASSHGRTSGGEQYF. Here the CDR3 DNA reads TGTGCCAGCAGCCACGGAAGGACTAGCGGGGGAGAACAGTACTTC. The genes are TRBV3-1 and TRBJ2-7; TRBD2 matches at 13 bases. The CDR3 is made up of 15 amino acids. Germline CDR1 LGHDT, CDR2 YNNKEL (reference sequence). After removal of 3 bases from V and 10 bases from J, the junction contained 9 bases not matched to a gene.

This clonotype was detected a few times. In DNA, the CDR3 is TGCAGTGCCTCCCGGGACGGCCACAATCAGCCCCAGCATTTT. Amino acids: CSASRDGHNQPQHF. This sequence joins TRBV20-1 and TRBJ1-5; TRBD1 is a possible D gene (5 bases). The CDR3 totals 14 residues. Looked up from germline, CDR1 is DFQATT and CDR2 is SNEGSKA (reference sequence). Trimming removed 6 bases from V and 3 bases from J, with 15 bases in between.

This clonotype was seen many times. The chain couples TRBV7-2 to TRBJ2-5; D remains unclear. The V gene lost 5 bases and the J gene lost 3 bases, with 13 bases spanning the gap. This CDR3 has 14 amino acids. Per the germline V gene, CDR1 is SGHTA and CDR2 is FQGNSA. For the CDR3, the DNA is TGTGCCAGCAGCCCTCGCAGACCCGAAGAGACCCAGTACTTC. This encodes CASSPRRPEETQYF. The variable domain in full, with the rest retrieved from reference TRBV7-2 and TRBJ2-5, is GAGVSQSPSNKVTEKGKDVELRCDPISGHTALYWYRQSLGQGLEFLIYFQGNSAPDKSGLPSDRFSAERTGGSVSTLTIQRTQQEDSAVYLCASSPRRPEETQYFGPGTRLLVL.

This clonotype was recorded at least ten times. V usage is TRBV6-5 and J usage is TRBJ2-2; D is ambiguous. This CDR3 is built from 12 residues. Germline V CDR1 and CDR2: MNHEY, SVGAGI. Trimming took off 8 bases at V and 5 bases at J, with 9 bases between the two ends. The CDR3 spells CASARRTGELFF. The CDR3 nucleotides are TGTGCCAGCGCACGCAGAACCGGGGAGCTGTTTTTT.

The chain joins TRBV29-1 to TRBJ1-1; 8 positions agree with TRBD1. J gave up 4 bases and V 0 bases, and 7 bases lay outside the gene matches. The germline V gene encodes CDR1 SQVTM and CDR2 ANQGSEA. The CDR3 runs to 15 residues. The CDR3 sequence is CSVEEAGGFGTEAFF. CDR3 DNA sequence: TGCAGCGTTGAAGAGGCAGGGGGCTTTGGCACTGAAGCTTTCTTT.